Following are 11 T cell receptor beta chains from one sample sequenced in a study of cytomegalovirus exposure and HLA in healthy donors. Sequencing was performed with immunoSEQ multiplex PCR; in TCRdb, only in-frame clones are kept and a portion is missing. The sample shows 150,000 to 200,000 clones, roughly 89% of them seen only once. Sequenced sample: PBMCs. The receptors come from a woman aged 18-29 years in good health and CMV-seropositive.

This clone was seen once. The chain employs TRBV7-2 and TRBJ2-3; D is unclear. Germline loops: CDR1 SGHTA, CDR2 FQGNSA. CDR3 length: 16 amino acids. Trimming took off 5 bases at V and 2 bases at J, with 17 bases between the two ends. Written as DNA, the CDR3 is TGTGCCAGCAGCCACCCCCTCGCAGATTACACAGATACGCAGTATTTT. This encodes CASSHPLADYTDTQYF.

The chain combines TRBV29-1 with TRBJ1-1, with TRBD1 identical over 7 bases. Germline assignment: CDR1 SQVTM and CDR2 ANQGSEA. CDR3 size: 13 residues. The ends lost 7 bases at V and 0 bases at J; junction bases unmatched: 5. In nucleotides, the CDR3 is TGCAGCGACACCAGGGGGGTGAACACTGAAGCTTTCTTT. Protein product: CSDTRGVNTEAFF. The full variable domain, with the rest looked up from reference TRBV29-1 and TRBJ1-1, is SAVISQKPSRDICQRGTSLTIQCQVDSQVTMMFWYRQQPGQSLTLIATANQGSEATYESGFVIDKFPISRPNLTFSTLTVSNMSPEDSSIYLCSDTRGVNTEAFFGQGTRLTVV.

V and J are TRBV5-4 and TRBJ1-2; D uncertain. CDR3 length: 14 amino acids. Between the trimmed V and J ends, which lost 0 bases and 7 bases, there was a span of 13 bases. Germline V lookup: CDR1 SGHNT, CDR2 YYREEE (reference sequence). The CDR3 sequence is CASSLDRESFGYTF. The CDR3 DNA reads as TGTGCCAGCAGCTTGGACCGGGAAAGCTTTGGCTACACCTTC.

This clone was counted once. The chain recombines TRBV5-4 with TRBJ1-2, with D possibly TRBD1 on 6 matching bases. Germline assignment: CDR1 SGHNT and CDR2 YYREEE (reference sequence). CDR3 length: 14 amino acids. V was shortened by 6 bases and J by 8 bases, with 20 bases between the two germline ends. Here the CDR3 DNA reads TGTGCCAGCACCAACAACAGGGCGTCCGGGGGCTACACCTTC. Translated, it gives CASTNNRASGGYTF.

The chain links TRBV19 to TRBJ1-1; weak D call: TRBD1 (6 bases). The CDR3 extends over 14 amino acids. In germline, CDR1 is LNHDA, CDR2 SQIVND (reference sequence). Trimming took 7 bases from V and 4 from J, leaving 16 bases between them. The CDR3 bases are TGTGCCAGTACCGTACAGGGTGGTAGCACTGAAGCTTTCTTT. It codes for CASTVQGGSTEAFF. Full variable domain (outside the CDR3, taken from reference TRBV19 and TRBJ1-1): DGGITQSPKYLFRKEGQNVTLSCEQNLNHDAMYWYRQDPGQGLRLIYYSQIVNDFQKGDIAEGYSVSREKKESFPLTVTSAQKNPTAFYLCASTVQGGSTEAFFGQGTRLTVV.

The rearrangement links TRBV5-1 to TRBJ1-3; 7 nucleotides align to TRBD1. The CDR3 sequence is 16 residues long. Trimming removed 4 bases from V and 0 bases from J; junction bases left unmatched: 7. CDR1 is SGHRS and CDR2 is YFSETQ in the germline V gene. The CDR3 is CASSVGQKGSGNTIYF. As DNA, the CDR3 is TGCGCCAGCAGCGTGGGACAGAAGGGCTCTGGAAACACCATATATTTT.

The V gene is TRBV5-4, the J gene TRBJ2-5, with 7 bases fitting TRBD2. This CDR3 contains 13 residues. The V segment lost 3 bases and the J segment 7 bases; nucleotides outside the gene matches: 6. Germline-derived CDR1 and CDR2 are SGHNT and YYREEE (reference sequence). CDR3 sequence: CASSSSGVGTQYF. CDR3 nucleotide sequence: TGTGCCAGCAGCTCCAGCGGGGTCGGGACCCAGTACTTC.

V gene TRBV11-3 combines with J gene TRBJ2-3, with D possibly being TRBD2 (6 bases). Germline-derived CDR1 and CDR2 are SGHNT and YENEEA. V lost 1 base and J lost 6, with 17 bases in between. The CDR3 spans 16 residues. The CDR3 DNA follows: TGTGCCAGCAGCTTAGTGTTTGCGGGGTCGGGGGATACGCAGTATTTT. Protein: CASSLVFAGSGDTQYF.

Worth noting for this clone: The same CDR3 also results from other DNA sequences found in this sample. V and J are TRBV9 and TRBJ2-7; 11 bases are shared with TRBD2. The CDR3 is made up of 15 amino acids. The trim removed 0 bases at V and 3 bases at J, leaving 2 bases unmatched. Germline V gene sequence: CDR1 SGDLS, CDR2 YYNGEE. This CDR3 is CASSVGGTSGYEQYF. The CDR3 bases are TGTGCCAGCAGCGTAGGAGGGACTAGCGGCTACGAGCAGTACTTC.

This clone was observed a few times. The genes are TRBV2 and TRBJ1-2; the match to TRBD1 covers 10 bases. Germline lookup yields CDR1 SNHLY and CDR2 FYNNEI. This CDR3 is built from 14 residues. With 2 bases clipped from V and 6 bases from J, the junction kept 3 bases outside the gene matches. The CDR3 here is CASSELDRGDGYTF. CDR3 nucleotides: TGTGCCAGCAGTGAACTGGACAGGGGGGATGGCTACACCTTC.

The chain is built from TRBV27 and TRBJ2-7; 9 bases agree with TRBD2. The trim removed 3 bases at V and 4 bases at J, leaving 7 bases unmatched. There are 15 residues in the CDR3. CDR1 MNHEY and CDR2 SMNVEV come from the germline V gene (reference sequence). The DNA of the CDR3 is TGTGCCAGCAGTTTGACCCTAGCGGGAAGATACGAGCAGTACTTC. This encodes CASSLTLAGRYEQYF.